The sequence of this T cell receptor (beta chain) was determined in a study of blood T cell repertoires in COVID-19. Repertoires were generated with immunoSEQ multiplex PCR, while TCRdb's copy carries only in-frame clones and drops some. The sample holds approximately 200,000 clones, roughly 90% seen once. Germline V lookup: CDR1 WSHSY, CDR2 SAAADI. V trimming: 4 bases; J trimming: 8 bases; junction bases outside the gene matches: 9. There are 14 residues in the CDR3. The chain joins TRBV10-2 to TRBJ2-7, with 9 bases lining up with TRBD1. The sequence derives from a woman aged 25 to 45 who had been exposed to COVID-19. The specimen sequenced was PBMCs or T cells enriched from blood (not recorded which). In DNA form, the CDR3 reads TGCGCCAGCAGTGGGTCCCGGGACAGGGACCAGCAGTACTTC. Its protein is CASSGSRDRDQQYF.